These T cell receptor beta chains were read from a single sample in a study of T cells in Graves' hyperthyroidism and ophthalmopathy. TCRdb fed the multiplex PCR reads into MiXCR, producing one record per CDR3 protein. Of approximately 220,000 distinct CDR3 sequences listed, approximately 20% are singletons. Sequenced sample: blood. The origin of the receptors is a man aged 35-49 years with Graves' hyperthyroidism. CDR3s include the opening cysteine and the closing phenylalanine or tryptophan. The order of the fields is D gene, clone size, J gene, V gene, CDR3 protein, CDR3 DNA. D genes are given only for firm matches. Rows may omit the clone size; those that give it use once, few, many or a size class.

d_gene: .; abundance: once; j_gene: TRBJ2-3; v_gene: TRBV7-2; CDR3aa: CASSFVWGGPTDTQYF; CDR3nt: TGTGCCAGCAGCTTTGTATGGGGGGGCCCAACAGATACGCAGTATTTT
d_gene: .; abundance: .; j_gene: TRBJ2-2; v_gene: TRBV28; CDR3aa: CASSLDQVDGELFF; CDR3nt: TGTGCCAGCAGCTTAGATCAGGTGGACGGGGAGCTGTTTTTT
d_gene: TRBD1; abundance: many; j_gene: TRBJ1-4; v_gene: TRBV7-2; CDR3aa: CASSSSLGTGGNEKLFF; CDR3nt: TGTGCCAGCAGCTCGAGCCTAGGGACAGGGGGGAATGAAAAACTGTTTTTT
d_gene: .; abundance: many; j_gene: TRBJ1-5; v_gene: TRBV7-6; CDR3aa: CASSLGGAHQPQHF; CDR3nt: TGTGCCAGCAGCTTAGGAGGGGCGCATCAGCCCCAGCATTTT
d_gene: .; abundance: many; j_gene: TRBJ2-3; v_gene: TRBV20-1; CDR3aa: CSASGGGSGTQYF; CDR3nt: TGCAGTGCTAGTGGGGGTGGGTCAGGTACGCAGTATTTT
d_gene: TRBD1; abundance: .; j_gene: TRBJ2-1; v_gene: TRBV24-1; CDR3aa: CATSESGTGLYNEQFF; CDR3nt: TGTGCCACCAGTGAATCCGGGACAGGACTATACAATGAGCAGTTCTTC
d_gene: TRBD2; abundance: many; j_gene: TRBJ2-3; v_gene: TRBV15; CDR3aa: CATSRRASGRSTDTQYF; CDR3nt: TGTGCCACCAGCAGAAGGGCTAGCGGGCGAAGCACAGATACGCAGTATTTT
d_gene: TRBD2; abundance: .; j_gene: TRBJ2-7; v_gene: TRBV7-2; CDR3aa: CASSSQPLAGAYEQYF; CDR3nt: TGTGCCAGCAGCTCCCAGCCTCTAGCGGGGGCGTACGAGCAGTACTTC
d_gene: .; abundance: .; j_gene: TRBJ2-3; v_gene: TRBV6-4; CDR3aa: CASSPQPNTDTQYF; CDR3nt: TGTGCCAGCAGTCCTCAACCCAACACAGATACGCAGTATTTT
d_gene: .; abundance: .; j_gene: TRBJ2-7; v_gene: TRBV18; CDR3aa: CASSLPPRTSSYEQYF; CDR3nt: TGTGCCAGCTCACTCCCCCCCAGGACGAGCTCCTACGAGCAGTACTTC
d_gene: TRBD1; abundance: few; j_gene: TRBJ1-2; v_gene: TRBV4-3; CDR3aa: CASSHIWTGADYGYTF; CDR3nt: TGCGCCAGCAGCCACATCTGGACAGGGGCGGATTATGGCTACACCTTC
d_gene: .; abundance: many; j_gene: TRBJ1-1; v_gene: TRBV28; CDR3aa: CASSAPGGGNTEAFF; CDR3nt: TGTGCCAGCAGTGCGCCCGGGGGTGGGAACACTGAAGCTTTCTTT
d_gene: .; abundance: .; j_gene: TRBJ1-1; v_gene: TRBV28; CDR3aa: CASSFPLNTEAFF; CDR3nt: TGTGCCAGCAGTTTTCCGCTGAACACTGAAGCTTTCTTT
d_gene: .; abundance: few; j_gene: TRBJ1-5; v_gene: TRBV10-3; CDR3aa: CAISGGDQPQHF; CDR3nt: TGTGCCATCAGTGGAGGAGATCAGCCCCAGCATTTT
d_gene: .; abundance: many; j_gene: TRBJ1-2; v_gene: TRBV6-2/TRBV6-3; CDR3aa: CASTDPAGRDTTSGYGYTF; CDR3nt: TGTGCCAGCACCGATCCCGCGGGCCGGGACACTACTTCTGGCTATGGCTACACCTTC
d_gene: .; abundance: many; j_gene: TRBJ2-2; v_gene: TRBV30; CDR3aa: CAWSGGFTGELFF; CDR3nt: TGTGCCTGGAGCGGGGGATTCACCGGGGAGCTGTTTTTT
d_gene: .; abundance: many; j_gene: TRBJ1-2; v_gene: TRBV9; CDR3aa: CASSVDQGRGYTF; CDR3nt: TGTGCCAGCAGCGTAGATCAGGGGCGAGGCTACACCTTC
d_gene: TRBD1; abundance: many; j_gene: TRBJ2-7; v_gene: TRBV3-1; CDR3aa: CASSVNAGGFNEQYF; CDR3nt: TGTGCCAGCAGCGTGAACGCAGGGGGCTTCAACGAGCAGTACTTC
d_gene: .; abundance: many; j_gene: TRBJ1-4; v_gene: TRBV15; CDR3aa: CATSREGSEKLFF; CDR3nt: TGTGCCACCAGCAGAGAGGGTAGTGAAAAACTGTTTTTT
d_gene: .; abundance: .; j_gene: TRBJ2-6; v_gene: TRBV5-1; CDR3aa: CASSLRESSSGANVLTF; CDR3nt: TGCGCCAGCAGCTTGAGAGAGTCGAGCTCTGGGGCCAACGTCCTGACTTTC
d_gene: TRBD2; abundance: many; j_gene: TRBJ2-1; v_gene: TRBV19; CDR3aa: CASSILAGLYNEQFF; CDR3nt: TGTGCCAGTAGTATACTAGCGGGCCTCTACAATGAGCAGTTCTTC
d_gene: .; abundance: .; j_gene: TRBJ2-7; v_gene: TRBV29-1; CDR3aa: CSVEGVWNEQYF; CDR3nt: TGCAGCGTTGAGGGGGTGTGGAACGAGCAGTACTTC
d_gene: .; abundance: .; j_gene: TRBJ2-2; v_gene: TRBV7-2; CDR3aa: CASSLDPGANTGELFF; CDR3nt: TGTGCCAGCAGCCTCGACCCAGGGGCGAACACCGGGGAGCTGTTTTTT
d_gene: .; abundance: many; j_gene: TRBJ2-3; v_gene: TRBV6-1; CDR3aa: CASSMDRRSTDTQYF; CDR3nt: TGTGCCAGCAGTATGGACCGTAGGAGCACAGATACGCAGTATTTT
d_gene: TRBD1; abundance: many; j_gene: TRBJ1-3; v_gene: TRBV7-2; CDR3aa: CASSRRGQDGNTIYF; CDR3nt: TGTGCCAGCAGTAGAAGGGGACAGGATGGAAACACCATATATTTT
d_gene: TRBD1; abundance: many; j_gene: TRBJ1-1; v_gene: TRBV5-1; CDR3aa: CASRRGRGSEAFF; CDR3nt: TGCGCCAGTAGGAGGGGGCGCGGTTCTGAAGCTTTCTTT
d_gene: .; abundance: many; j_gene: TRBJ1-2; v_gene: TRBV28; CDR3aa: CASSIRGHGVGYGYTF; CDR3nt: TGTGCCAGCAGTATCCGGGGCCACGGAGTCGGATATGGCTACACCTTC
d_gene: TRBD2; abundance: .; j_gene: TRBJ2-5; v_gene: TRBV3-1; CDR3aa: CASSQDWASGESQETQYF; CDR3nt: TGTGCCAGCAGCCAAGATTGGGCTAGCGGGGAGTCCCAAGAGACCCAGTACTTC
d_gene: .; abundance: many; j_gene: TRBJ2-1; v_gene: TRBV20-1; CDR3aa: CSAEGARSYNEQFF; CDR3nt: TGCAGTGCGGAGGGGGCTCGCTCCTACAATGAGCAGTTCTTC
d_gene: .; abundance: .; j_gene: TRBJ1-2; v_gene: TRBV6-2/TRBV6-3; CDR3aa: CASSYSRGGYGYTF; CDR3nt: TGTGCCAGCAGTTACTCGAGGGGCGGCTATGGCTACACCTTC
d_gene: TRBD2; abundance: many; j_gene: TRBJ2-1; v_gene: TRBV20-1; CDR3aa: CSARATGTRSYNEQFF; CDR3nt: TGCAGTGCTAGAGCTACCGGGACTAGGAGTTACAATGAGCAGTTCTTC
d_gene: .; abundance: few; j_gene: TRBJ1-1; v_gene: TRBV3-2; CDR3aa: CASSPLGGSETEAFF; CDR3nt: TGTGCCAGCAGCCCCCTGGGGGGGTCAGAAACTGAAGCTTTCTTT
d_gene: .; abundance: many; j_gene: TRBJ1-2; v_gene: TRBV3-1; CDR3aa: CASSQVPRGYGYTF; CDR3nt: TGTGCCAGCAGCCAAGTTCCCCGGGGCTATGGCTACACCTTC
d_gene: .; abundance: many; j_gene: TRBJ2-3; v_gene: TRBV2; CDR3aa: CASTFLEGTDTQYF; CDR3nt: TGTGCCAGCACTTTCCTCGAGGGCACAGATACGCAGTATTTT
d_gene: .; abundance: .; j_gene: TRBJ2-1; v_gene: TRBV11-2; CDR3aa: CASSLVGEYNEQFF; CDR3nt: TGTGCCAGCAGCTTAGTCGGAGAATACAATGAGCAGTTCTTC
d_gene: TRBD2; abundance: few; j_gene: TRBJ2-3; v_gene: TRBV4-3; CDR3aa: CASSQDLRAGGGTDTQYF; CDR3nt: TGCGCCAGCAGCCAAGATCTGCGAGCGGGGGGGGGCACAGATACGCAGTATTTT
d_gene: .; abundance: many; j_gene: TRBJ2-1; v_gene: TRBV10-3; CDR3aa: CAISGVSSNEQFF; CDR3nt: TGTGCCATCAGTGGGGTATCGAGCAATGAGCAGTTCTTC
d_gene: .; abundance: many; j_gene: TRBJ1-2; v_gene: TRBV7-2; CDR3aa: CASSLRGGYTF; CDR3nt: TGTGCCAGCAGCTTGCGGGGGGGCTACACCTTC
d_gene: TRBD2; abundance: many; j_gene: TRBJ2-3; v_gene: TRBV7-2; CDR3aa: CASQNGRAGGTDTQYF; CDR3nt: TGTGCCAGCCAAAACGGGAGAGCGGGGGGCACAGATACGCAGTATTTT
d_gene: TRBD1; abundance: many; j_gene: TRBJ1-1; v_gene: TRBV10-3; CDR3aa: CAIRQGLNTEAFF; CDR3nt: TGTGCCATCCGACAGGGCTTGAACACTGAAGCTTTCTTT
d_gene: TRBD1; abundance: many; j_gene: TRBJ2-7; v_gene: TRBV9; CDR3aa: CASSVMGDSSYEQYF; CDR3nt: TGTGCCAGCAGCGTAATGGGGGACAGCTCCTACGAGCAGTACTTC
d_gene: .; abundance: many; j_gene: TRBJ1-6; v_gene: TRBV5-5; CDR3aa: CASSLPDGYSPLHF; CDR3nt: TGTGCCAGCAGCCTACCGGACGGGTATTCACCCCTCCACTTT
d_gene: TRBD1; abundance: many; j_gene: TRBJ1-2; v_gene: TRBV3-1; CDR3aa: CASSQERDRDANYGYTF; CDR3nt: TGTGCCAGCAGCCAAGAACGGGACAGAGACGCTAACTATGGCTACACCTTC
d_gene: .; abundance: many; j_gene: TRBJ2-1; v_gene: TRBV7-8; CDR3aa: CASSLEEGAKQFF; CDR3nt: TGTGCCAGCAGCTTAGAAGAAGGAGCCAAGCAGTTCTTC
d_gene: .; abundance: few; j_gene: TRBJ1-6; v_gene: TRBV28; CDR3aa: CASRDRVGSPLHF; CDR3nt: TGTGCCAGCAGGGATAGGGTAGGGTCACCCCTCCACTTT
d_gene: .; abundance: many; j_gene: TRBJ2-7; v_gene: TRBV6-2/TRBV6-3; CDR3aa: CASIPAGGSTYEQYF; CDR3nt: TGTGCCAGCATCCCGGCGGGCGGGTCAACCTACGAGCAGTACTTC